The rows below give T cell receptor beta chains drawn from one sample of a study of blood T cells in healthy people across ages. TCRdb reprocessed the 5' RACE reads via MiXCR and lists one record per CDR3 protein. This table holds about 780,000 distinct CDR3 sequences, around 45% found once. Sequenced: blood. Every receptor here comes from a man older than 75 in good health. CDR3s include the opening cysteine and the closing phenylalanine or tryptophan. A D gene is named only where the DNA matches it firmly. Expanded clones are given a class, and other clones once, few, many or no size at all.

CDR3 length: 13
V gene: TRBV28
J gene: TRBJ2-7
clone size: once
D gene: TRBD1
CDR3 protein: CASGQGFDYEQYF
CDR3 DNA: TGTGCCAGCGGACAGGGGTTTGACTACGAGCAGTACTTC

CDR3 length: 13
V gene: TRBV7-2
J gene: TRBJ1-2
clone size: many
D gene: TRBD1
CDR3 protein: CASSPDRVVGYTF
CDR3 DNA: TGTGCCAGCAGCCCCGACAGGGTGGTTGGCTACACCTTC

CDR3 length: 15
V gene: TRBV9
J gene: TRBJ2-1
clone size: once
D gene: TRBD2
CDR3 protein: CASSVVVAGLNEQFF
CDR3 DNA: TGTGCCAGCAGCGTAGTCGTAGCGGGATTAAATGAGCAGTTCTTC

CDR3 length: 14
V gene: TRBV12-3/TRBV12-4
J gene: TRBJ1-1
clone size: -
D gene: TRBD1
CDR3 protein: CASSGPGQGVEAFF
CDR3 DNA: TGTGCCAGCAGTGGACCGGGACAGGGAGTTGAAGCTTTCTTT

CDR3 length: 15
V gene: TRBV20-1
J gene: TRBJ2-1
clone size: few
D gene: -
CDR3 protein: CSARAVVRTYNEQFF
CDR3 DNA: TGCAGTGCTAGAGCGGTCGTACGGACCTACAATGAGCAGTTCTTC

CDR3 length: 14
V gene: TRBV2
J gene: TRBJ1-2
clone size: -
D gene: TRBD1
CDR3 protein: CASSLSGGVHGYTF
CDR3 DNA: TGTGCCAGCAGTCTGTCAGGGGGTGTACATGGCTACACCTTC

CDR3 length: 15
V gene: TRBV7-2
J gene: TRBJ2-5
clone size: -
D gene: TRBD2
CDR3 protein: CASSLAGLAVGTQYF
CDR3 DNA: TGTGCCAGCAGCTTAGCGGGACTAGCGGTTGGGACCCAGTACTTC

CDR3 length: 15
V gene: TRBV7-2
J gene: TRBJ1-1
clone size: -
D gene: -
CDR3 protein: CASSLGGGVNTEAFF
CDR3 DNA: TGTGCCAGCAGCTTAGGGGGGGGGGTGAACACTGAAGCTTTCTTT

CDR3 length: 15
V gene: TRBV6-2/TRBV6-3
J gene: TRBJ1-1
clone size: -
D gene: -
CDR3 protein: CASSTTAGANTEAFF
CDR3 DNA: TGTGCCAGCAGTACCACGGCGGGGGCTAACACTGAAGCTTTCTTT

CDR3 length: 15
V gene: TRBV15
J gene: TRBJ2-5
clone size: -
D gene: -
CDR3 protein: CATSRDISREETQYF
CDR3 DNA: TGTGCCACCAGCAGAGATATAAGCCGAGAAGAGACCCAGTACTTC

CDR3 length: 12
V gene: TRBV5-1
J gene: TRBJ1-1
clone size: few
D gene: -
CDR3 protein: CASSFSGLEAFF
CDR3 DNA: TGCGCCAGCAGCTTCAGTGGACTTGAAGCTTTCTTT

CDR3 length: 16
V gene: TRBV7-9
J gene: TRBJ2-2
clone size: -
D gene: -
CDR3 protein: CASSLGSVTRTGELFF
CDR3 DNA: TGTGCCAGCAGCTTAGGGTCCGTAACCCGTACCGGGGAGCTGTTTTTT

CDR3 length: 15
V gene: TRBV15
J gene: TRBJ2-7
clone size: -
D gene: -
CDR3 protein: CATSGPERYSYEQYF
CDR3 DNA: TGTGCCACCAGCGGCCCCGAACGCTACTCCTACGAGCAGTACTTC

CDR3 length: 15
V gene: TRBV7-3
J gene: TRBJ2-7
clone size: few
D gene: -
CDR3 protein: CASSLTPSVAYEQYF
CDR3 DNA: TGTGCCAGCAGCTTAACCCCTAGCGTAGCCTACGAGCAGTACTTC

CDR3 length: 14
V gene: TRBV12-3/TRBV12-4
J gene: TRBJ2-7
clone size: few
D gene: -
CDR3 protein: CASSYIGEPYEQYF
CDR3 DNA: TGTGCCAGTTCCTATATTGGGGAGCCTTACGAGCAGTACTTC

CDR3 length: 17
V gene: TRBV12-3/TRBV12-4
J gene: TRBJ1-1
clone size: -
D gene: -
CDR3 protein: CASSLYRDGPMNTEAFF
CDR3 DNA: TGTGCCAGCAGTTTGTATCGGGACGGGCCCATGAACACTGAAGCTTTCTTT

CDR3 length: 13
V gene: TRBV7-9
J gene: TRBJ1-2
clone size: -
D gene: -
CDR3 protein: CASSGGEFYGYTF
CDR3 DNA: TGTGCCAGCAGCGGCGGGGAATTTTATGGCTACACCTTC

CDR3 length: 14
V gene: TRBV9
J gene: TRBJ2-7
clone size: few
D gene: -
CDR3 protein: CASSVTADKGEQYF
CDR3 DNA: TGTGCCAGCAGCGTAACCGCCGACAAGGGCGAGCAGTACTTC

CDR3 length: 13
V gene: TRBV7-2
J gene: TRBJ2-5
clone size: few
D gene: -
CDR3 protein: CASSLLGIQTQYF
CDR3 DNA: TGTGCCAGCAGCTTATTGGGGATCCAGACCCAGTACTTC

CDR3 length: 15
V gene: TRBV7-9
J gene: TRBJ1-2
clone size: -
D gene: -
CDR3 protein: CASSDPGHINYGYTF
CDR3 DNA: TGTGCCAGCAGCGACCCGGGACACATTAACTATGGCTACACCTTC

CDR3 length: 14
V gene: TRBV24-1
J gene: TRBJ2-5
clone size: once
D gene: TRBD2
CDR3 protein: CATSDLREGREQYF
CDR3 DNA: TGTGCCACCAGTGATTTGCGGGAGGGCCGAGAGCAGTACTTC

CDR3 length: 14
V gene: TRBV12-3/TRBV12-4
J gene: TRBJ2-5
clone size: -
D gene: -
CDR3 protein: CASSLPPGGETQYF
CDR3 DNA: TGTGCCAGCAGTTTACCCCCAGGGGGGGAGACCCAGTACTTC

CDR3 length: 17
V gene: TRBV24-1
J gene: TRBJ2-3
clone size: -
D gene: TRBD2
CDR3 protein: CATSDGGLVPSTDTQYF
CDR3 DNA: TGTGCCACCAGTGACGGGGGACTAGTCCCCAGCACAGATACGCAGTATTTT

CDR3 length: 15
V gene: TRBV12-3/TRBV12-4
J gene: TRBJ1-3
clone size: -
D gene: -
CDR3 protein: CASSRIRGRGNTIYF
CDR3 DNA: TGTGCCAGCAGCCGAATCAGGGGTAGGGGAAACACCATATATTTT

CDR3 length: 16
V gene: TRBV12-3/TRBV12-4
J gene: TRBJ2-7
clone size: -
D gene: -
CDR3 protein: CASSFAGTSVIYEQYF
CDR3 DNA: TGTGCCAGCAGTTTCGCCGGGACATCGGTGATATACGAGCAGTACTTC

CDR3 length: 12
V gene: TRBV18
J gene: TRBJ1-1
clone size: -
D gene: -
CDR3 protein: CASSVGEGEAFF
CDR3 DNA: TGTGCCAGCTCCGTCGGTGAGGGTGAAGCTTTCTTT

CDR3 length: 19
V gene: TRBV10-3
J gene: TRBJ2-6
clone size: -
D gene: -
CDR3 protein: CAISASRGTVFSGANVLTF
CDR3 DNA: TGTGCCATCAGTGCTTCCCGGGGGACGGTCTTCTCTGGGGCCAACGTCCTGACTTTC

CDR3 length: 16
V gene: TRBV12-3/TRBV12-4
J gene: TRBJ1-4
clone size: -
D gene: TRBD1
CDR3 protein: CASSLLFGTANEKLFF
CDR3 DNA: TGTGCCAGCAGTTTACTTTTCGGGACAGCTAATGAAAAACTGTTTTTT

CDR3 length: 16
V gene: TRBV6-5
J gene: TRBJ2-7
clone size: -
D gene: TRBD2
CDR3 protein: CASSYRPSGVGDEQYF
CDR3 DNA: TGTGCCAGCAGTTACCGGCCTAGCGGGGTGGGCGACGAGCAGTACTTC

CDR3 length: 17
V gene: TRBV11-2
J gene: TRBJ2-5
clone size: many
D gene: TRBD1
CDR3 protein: CASSLAGTGILQETQYF
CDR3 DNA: TGTGCCAGCAGCTTAGCTGGGACAGGGATACTCCAAGAGACCCAGTACTTC

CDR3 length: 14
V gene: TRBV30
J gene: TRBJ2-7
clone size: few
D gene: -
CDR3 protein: CAWRGPGNLNEQYF
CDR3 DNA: TGTGCCTGGAGAGGGCCGGGGAATCTGAACGAGCAGTACTTC

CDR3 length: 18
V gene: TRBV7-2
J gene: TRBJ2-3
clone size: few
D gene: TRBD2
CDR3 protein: CASSKELAGGPGADTQYF
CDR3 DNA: TGTGCCAGCAGCAAAGAACTAGCGGGAGGGCCGGGGGCAGATACGCAGTATTTT

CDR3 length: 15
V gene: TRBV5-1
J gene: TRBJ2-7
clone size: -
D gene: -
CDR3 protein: CASSLGLNDYNEQYF
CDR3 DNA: TGCGCCAGCAGCTTGGGGCTAAACGACTACAATGAGCAGTACTTC

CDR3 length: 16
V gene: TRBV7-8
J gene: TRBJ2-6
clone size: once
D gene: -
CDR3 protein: CASPARGPSGANVLTF
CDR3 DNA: TGTGCCAGTCCGGCGCGGGGGCCCTCTGGGGCCAACGTCCTGACTTTC

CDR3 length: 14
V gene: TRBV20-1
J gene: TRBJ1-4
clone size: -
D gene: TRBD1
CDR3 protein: CSAQTGQGDEKLFF
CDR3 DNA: TGCAGTGCCCAAACGGGACAGGGAGATGAAAAACTGTTTTTT

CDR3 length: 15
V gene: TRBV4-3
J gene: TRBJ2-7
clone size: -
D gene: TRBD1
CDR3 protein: CASSQEGQGINEQYF
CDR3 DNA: TGCGCCAGCAGCCAAGAGGGACAGGGTATCAACGAGCAGTACTTC

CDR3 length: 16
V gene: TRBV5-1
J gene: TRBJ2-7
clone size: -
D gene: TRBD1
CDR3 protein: CASSLVLGQGAYEQYF
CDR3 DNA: TGCGCCAGCAGCTTGGTGCTAGGACAGGGGGCTTACGAGCAGTACTTC

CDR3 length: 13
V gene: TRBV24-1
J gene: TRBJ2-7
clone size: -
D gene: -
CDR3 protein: CATNSGPYNEQYF
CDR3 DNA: TGTGCCACCAATTCGGGGCCCTACAATGAGCAGTACTTC

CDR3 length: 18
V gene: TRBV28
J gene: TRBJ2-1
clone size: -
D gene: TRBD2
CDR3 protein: CASSFSASGRALGNEQFF
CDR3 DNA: TGTGCCAGCAGTTTTTCGGCTAGCGGGAGGGCCTTGGGAAATGAGCAGTTCTTC

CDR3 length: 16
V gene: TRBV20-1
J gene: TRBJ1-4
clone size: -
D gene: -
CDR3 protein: CSALPDGGPTNEKLFF
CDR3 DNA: TGCAGTGCTCTACCGGACGGTGGCCCAACTAATGAAAAACTGTTTTTT

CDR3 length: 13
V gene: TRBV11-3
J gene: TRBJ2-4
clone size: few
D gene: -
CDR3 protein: CASSVGPSGIQYF
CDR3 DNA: TGTGCCAGCAGCGTGGGCCCTTCGGGCATTCAGTACTTC

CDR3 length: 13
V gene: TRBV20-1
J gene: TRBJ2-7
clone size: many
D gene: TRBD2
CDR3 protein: CSAREGTSGTKYF
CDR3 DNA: TGCAGTGCTCGAGAAGGGACTAGCGGGACAAAGTACTTC

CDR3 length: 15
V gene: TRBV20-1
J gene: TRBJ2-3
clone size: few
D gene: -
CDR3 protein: CSARIPLGVGDTQYF
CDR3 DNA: TGCAGTGCTAGAATCCCCTTGGGTGTCGGAGATACGCAGTATTTT

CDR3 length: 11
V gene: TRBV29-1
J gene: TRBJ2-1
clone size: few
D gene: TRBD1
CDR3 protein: CSGGQGNEQFF
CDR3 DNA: TGCAGCGGGGGACAGGGGAATGAGCAGTTCTTC

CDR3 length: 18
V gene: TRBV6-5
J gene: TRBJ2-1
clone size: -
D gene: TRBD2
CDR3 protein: CASSYVRLAGNSYNEQFF
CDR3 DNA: TGTGCCAGCAGTTACGTAAGACTAGCGGGTAACTCCTACAATGAGCAGTTCTTC

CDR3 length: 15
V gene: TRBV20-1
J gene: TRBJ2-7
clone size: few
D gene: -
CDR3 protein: CSASLPGDVTYEQYF
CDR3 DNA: TGCAGTGCTAGTCTCCCTGGGGATGTGACCTACGAGCAGTACTTC

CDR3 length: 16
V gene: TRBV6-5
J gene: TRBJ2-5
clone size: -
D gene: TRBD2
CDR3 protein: CASSSPTSGRKETQYF
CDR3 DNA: TGTGCCAGCAGTTCCCCGACTAGCGGGAGAAAAGAGACCCAGTACTTC

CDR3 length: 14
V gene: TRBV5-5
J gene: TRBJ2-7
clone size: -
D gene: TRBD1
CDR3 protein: CASSSARGTYEQYF
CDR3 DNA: TGTGCCAGCAGCTCGGCCAGGGGGACCTACGAGCAGTACTTC

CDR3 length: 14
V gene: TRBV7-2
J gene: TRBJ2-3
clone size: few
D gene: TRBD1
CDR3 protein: CASSFTGDTDTQYF
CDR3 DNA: TGTGCCAGCAGCTTTACAGGGGACACAGATACGCAGTATTTT

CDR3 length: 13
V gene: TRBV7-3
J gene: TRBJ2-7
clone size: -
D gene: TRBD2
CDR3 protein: CASSLREDGEQYF
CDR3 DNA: TGTGCCAGCAGCTTACGGGAGGACGGGGAGCAGTACTTC

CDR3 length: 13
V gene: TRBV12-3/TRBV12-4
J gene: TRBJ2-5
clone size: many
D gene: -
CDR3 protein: CASSPDTQETQYF
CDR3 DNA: TGTGCCAGCAGTCCCGACACCCAAGAGACCCAGTACTTC

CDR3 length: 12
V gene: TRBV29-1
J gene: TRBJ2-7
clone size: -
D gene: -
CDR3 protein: CSVEDPGGEQYF
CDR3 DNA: TGCAGCGTTGAAGATCCGGGTGGCGAGCAGTACTTC

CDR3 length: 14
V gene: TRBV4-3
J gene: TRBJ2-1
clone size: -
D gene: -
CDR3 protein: CASSQRANYNEQFF
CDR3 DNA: TGCGCCAGCAGCCAACGGGCTAATTACAATGAGCAGTTCTTC

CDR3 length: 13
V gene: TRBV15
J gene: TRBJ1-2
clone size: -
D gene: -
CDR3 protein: CATSRERNYGYTF
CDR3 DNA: TGTGCCACCAGCAGAGAACGGAACTATGGCTACACCTTC

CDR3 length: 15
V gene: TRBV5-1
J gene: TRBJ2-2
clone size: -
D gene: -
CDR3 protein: CASSLLGEAIGELFF
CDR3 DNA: TGCGCCAGCAGCTTGTTGGGGGAAGCCATCGGGGAGCTGTTTTTT

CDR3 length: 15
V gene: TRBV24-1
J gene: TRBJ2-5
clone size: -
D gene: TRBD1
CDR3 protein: CATSDSGGVGETQYF
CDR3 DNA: TGTGCCACCAGTGATTCAGGGGGAGTAGGAGAGACCCAGTACTTC

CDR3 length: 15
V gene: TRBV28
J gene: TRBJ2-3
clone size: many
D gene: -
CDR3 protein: CASRPDISRTDTQYF
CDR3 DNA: TGTGCCAGCAGACCGGACATATCCCGCACAGATACGCAGTATTTT